This T cell receptor beta chain was sequenced during a study of long-term antiretroviral therapy in people with HIV. Study conclusions and caveats: The clones with expansion before ART were dominant in the repertoire at all time points.

The V gene's germline CDR1 is SGDLS and CDR2 YYNGEE. Trimming removed 3 bases from V and 0 bases from J, with 4 bases in between. The CDR3 has 14 amino acids. Worth noting for this clone: Its specificity is unknown.

Running of the v3.0 immunoSEQ assay took place at survey level. Assay used: immunoSEQ multiplex PCR; TCRdb lists only in-frame clones, some missing. Here the sample spans some 28,000 clones, 70% to 85% being singletons. The rearrangement links TRBV9 to TRBJ2-6; D is unclear. The TCR comes from a man aged 35 to 55 with HIV. The sequenced sample was unsorted PBMCs, obtained 3 years after starting antiretroviral therapy. CDR3 loop: CASSGHSGANVLTF. The CDR3 bases are TGTGCCAGCAGCGGACACTCTGGGGCCAACGTCCTGACTTTC. Drawing the rest from reference TRBV9 and TRBJ2-6, the complete variable domain is DSGVTQTPKHLITATGQRVTLRCSPRSGDLSVYWYQQSLDQGLQFLIQYYNGEERAKGNILERFSAQQFPDLHSELNLSSLELGDSALYFCASSGHSGANVLTFGAGSRLTVL.